One and the same sample provided the 27 T cell receptor beta chains below, sequenced in a study of cytomegalovirus exposure and HLA in healthy donors. The PCR had 60 Vbeta and 13 Jbeta primers. TCRdb keeps only in-frame clones here, not all; method: immunoSEQ multiplex PCR. The sample has some 160,000 clones, over 80% seen once. The sample consisted of PBMCs. The receptors shown here come from a male donor in good health and CMV-seronegative.

This clone showed up just once. The chain combines TRBV7-9 with TRBJ1-1; D gene uncertain. Germline assignment: CDR1 SEHNR and CDR2 FQNEAQ (reference sequence). The CDR3 consists of 12 residues. V lost 1 base, J lost 7 bases, and 7 bases lay in between. The CDR3 region has the DNA TGTGCCAGCAGCTTAGTGTCCCGTGAAGCTTTCTTT. It yields the protein CASSLVSREAFF.

The chain links TRBV14 to TRBJ1-1; no definite D call. The V gene's germline CDR1 is SGHDN and CDR2 FVKESK. Trimming cost V 0 bases and J 5 bases, with 16 bases left between them. CDR3 size: 16 residues. For the CDR3, the DNA is TGTGCCAGCAGCCAAGATGCCGTCTTAAGAGGGACTGAAGCTTTCTTT. Translation gives CASSQDAVLRGTEAFF.

The gene calls are TRBV9 and TRBJ2-5, with D perhaps matching TRBD1 (7 bases). Judging by the DNA end, TRBJ2-7 fits better; the J call may be wrong. The CDR3 sequence is 17 residues long. Germline V gene sequence: CDR1 SGDLS, CDR2 YYNGEE. This chain's CDR3 is CASSVGWAQGGPYEQYF. The CDR3 coding sequence is TGTGCCAGCAGCGTAGGATGGGCCCAGGGGGGTCCCTACGAGCAGTACTTC.

The V and J genes are TRBV2 and TRBJ1-6; D is unresolved. Trimming removed 1 base at V and 8 bases at J, with 12 bases between. The CDR3 sequence is 15 residues long. Germline CDR1 SNHLY, CDR2 FYNNEI. The CDR3: CASSEGLLYDSPLHF. CDR3 nucleotides: TGTGCCAGCAGTGAAGGACTACTTTATGATTCACCCCTCCACTTT.

V gene TRBV27 combines with J gene TRBJ2-3, with 13 bases matching TRBD2. Germline loops: CDR1 MNHEY, CDR2 SMNVEV (reference sequence). V gave up 5 bases and J gave up 6 bases; unmatched junction bases: 8. This CDR3 has 16 residues. CDR3 sequence: CASSTGLAGAVDTQYF. The CDR3 bases are TGTGCCAGCAGTACAGGACTAGCGGGAGCTGTGGATACGCAGTATTTT.

This clone appeared a few times. The chain couples TRBV7-9 to TRBJ2-7; no reliable D call. The CDR3 is made up of 10 amino acids. V was cut by 7 bases and J by 5 bases, with 6 bases left in between. CDR1 SEHNR and CDR2 FQNEAQ come from the germline V gene (reference sequence). This chain's CDR3 is CASIVDEQYF. The CDR3 nucleotides read TGTGCCAGCATAGTGGACGAGCAGTACTTC.

V is TRBV13 and J is TRBJ2-3; 8 positions match TRBD1. Germline V gives CDR1 PRHDT, CDR2 FYEKMQ (reference sequence). This CDR3 is built from 16 residues. V was pared by 6 bases and J by 4 bases, with 12 bases of the junction left unmatched. CDR3 in amino acids: CASRGGTGTEADTQYF. DNA for the CDR3: TGTGCCAGCAGAGGGGGGACAGGAACGGAGGCAGATACGCAGTATTTT.

The chain links TRBV5-1 to TRBJ2-1; TRBD2 agrees at 11 bases. The CDR3 contains 15 residues. Germline V CDR1 and CDR2: SGHRS, YFSETQ. V trimming: 0 bases; J trimming: 10 bases; junction bases outside the gene matches: 6. The CDR3 bases are TGCGCCAGCAGCTTGGAAGCTAGCGGGAGGTGGGAGCAGTTCTTC. It translates to CASSLEASGRWEQFF.

The chain recombines TRBV27 with TRBJ2-7, with 9 nucleotides matching TRBD2. The CDR3 contains 15 residues. Per the germline V gene, CDR1 is MNHEY and CDR2 is SMNVEV (reference sequence). With 5 bases clipped from V and 2 bases from J, the junction kept 7 bases outside the gene matches. CDR3 protein: CASSLSGRSTYEQYF. DNA for the CDR3: TGTGCCAGCAGTCTTAGCGGGAGATCGACCTACGAGCAGTACTTC.

In nucleotides, the CDR3 is TGTGCCAGCAGCCTTACCGGGACAGCCACCTACGAGCAGTACTTC. This gives the protein CASSLTGTATYEQYF. The rearrangement uses TRBV5-5 and TRBJ2-7, with 7 bases that match TRBD1. V dropped 4 bases and J dropped 2; count of bases not matched to a gene: 9. This CDR3 spans 15 amino acids. The germline V gene has CDR1 SGHKS and CDR2 YYEKEE (reference sequence).

This clone was recorded a few times. The chain carries TRBV2 and TRBJ1-2; 8 positions match TRBD1. Germline CDR1 is SNHLY and CDR2 is FYNNEI. The length of the CDR3 is 15 residues. V lost 4 bases to trimming and J lost 2 bases; unmatched junction nucleotides: 6. The CDR3 nucleotides are TGTGCCAGCAGTGTGGGGACAGGACAGAACTATGGCTACACCTTC. Amino acids: CASSVGTGQNYGYTF.

This chain uses TRBV7-9 with TRBJ2-2, with TRBD1 matching over 9 bases. The CDR3 length is 17 residues. Germline lookup yields CDR1 SEHNR and CDR2 FQNEAQ (reference sequence). Losses at the gene ends were 4 bases for V and 2 bases for J; bases not matched to a gene: 8. This CDR3 is CASSSRDRDPNTGELFF. CDR3 DNA: TGTGCCAGCAGCTCCCGGGACAGGGACCCTAACACCGGGGAGCTGTTTTTT.

This clone was counted a few times. The chain uses TRBV6-1 and TRBJ1-5; a weak D match, TRBD1 (5 bases). Germline loops: CDR1 MNHNS, CDR2 SASEGT. This CDR3 is built from 15 residues. The ends were cut back, 1 base at V and 10 bases at J, with 17 bases in the middle. CDR3 region: CASSEVGQGYFPQHF. CDR3 bases: TGTGCCAGCAGTGAAGTCGGTCAGGGTTACTTCCCCCAGCATTTT.

A word on this clone: At one boundary the junction diverges from the germline segment, which might be a read error. The rearrangement joins TRBV28 to TRBJ2-1; weak D call: TRBD1 (6 bases). The CDR3 sequence is 12 residues long. The germline V gene encodes CDR1 MDHEN and CDR2 SYDVKM. The CDR3 spells CASRELGTKGIF. The CDR3 DNA reads TGTGCCAGCCGAGAACTAGGGACAAAGGGAATCTTC.

This chain links TRBV4-2 with TRBJ2-7; no clear D gene. Germline CDR1 is LGHNA and CDR2 is YNFKEQ. This CDR3 is built from 16 residues. The V gene lost 0 bases and the J gene lost 4 bases, with 16 bases spanning the gap. The DNA for the CDR3 is TGTGCCAGCAGCCAAGATATGAGTGCAGTGAGGTACGAGCAGTACTTC. This codes for CASSQDMSAVRYEQYF.

The chain carries TRBV5-1 and TRBJ2-1, with 7 bases that match TRBD1. CDR3 size: 15 residues. CDR1 SGHRS and CDR2 YFSETQ come from the germline V gene. V lost 5 bases, J lost 4 bases, and 9 bases stayed unmatched. Here the CDR3 reads CASRSPGTVYNEQFF. CDR3 bases: TGCGCCAGCAGAAGTCCCGGGACAGTATACAATGAGCAGTTCTTC.

The chain links TRBV5-1 to TRBJ2-7, with D possibly TRBD1 on 6 matching bases. The CDR3 has 15 residues. V lost 0 bases and J lost 5, with 15 bases in between. CDR1 SGHRS and CDR2 YFSETQ come from the germline V gene. The CDR3 sequence is CASSLAPGQYNEQYF. The DNA for the CDR3 is TGCGCCAGCAGCTTGGCCCCGGGACAATACAACGAGCAGTACTTC.

J is TRBJ1-1 and V is TRBV19; D is unclear. The ends were cut back, 0 bases at V and 0 bases at J, with 11 bases in the middle. Germline V gene data show CDR1 as LNHDA and CDR2 as SQIVND (reference sequence). This CDR3 contains 16 residues. The CDR3 spells CASSIDESALNTEAFF. DNA for the CDR3: TGTGCCAGTAGTATAGATGAGAGCGCCTTGAACACTGAAGCTTTCTTT.

The chain carries TRBV7-8 and TRBJ2-3; D unclear. CDR1 and CDR2 (germline): SGHVS, FQNEAQ. The CDR3 consists of 13 residues. With 5 bases removed from V and 1 base from J, the gap between germline ends came to 7 bases. The CDR3 spells CASSRSGTDTQYF. As DNA, the CDR3 is TGTGCCAGCAGCCGCAGCGGCACAGATACGCAGTATTTT. Complete variable domain (other parts from reference TRBV7-8 and TRBJ2-3): GAGVSQSPRYKVAKRGQDVALRCDPISGHVSLFWYQQALGQGPEFLTYFQNEAQLDKSGLPSDRFFAERPEGSVSTLKIQRTQQEDSAVYLCASSRSGTDTQYFGPGTRLTVL.

V usage is TRBV4-1 and J usage is TRBJ2-2; TRBD2 might be the D (5 bases). Germline assignment: CDR1 MGHRA and CDR2 YSYEKL. CDR3 length: 15 residues. Trimming took 0 bases from V and 2 from J, leaving 7 bases between them. DNA for the CDR3: TGCGCCAGCAGCCAAGATCGGGGAAACACCGGGGAGCTGTTTTTT. It translates to CASSQDRGNTGELFF.

This clone was seen once. V usage is TRBV7-2 and J usage is TRBJ2-3, with 8 bases fitting TRBD2. V shed 5 bases and J 1 base; nucleotides not matched to a gene: 2. CDR1 is SGHTA and CDR2 is FQGNSA in the germline V gene. The CDR3 runs 14 residues. The CDR3 DNA reads as TGTGCCAGCAGCCCCGGGGGGGGCACAGATACGCAGTATTTT. It codes for CASSPGGGTDTQYF.

This chain links TRBV7-2 with TRBJ2-2; 9 positions agree with TRBD1. V lost 5 bases and J lost 7; bases outside the gene matches: 11. Germline-derived CDR1 and CDR2 are SGHTA and FQGNSA. The CDR3 runs 16 residues. The CDR3 nucleotides are TGTGCCAGCAGCCTATACAGGGGGCAATGGAACGGGGAGCTGTTTTTT. This translates into CASSLYRGQWNGELFF.

This chain links TRBV6-5 with TRBJ2-7, with 10 bases matching TRBD2. This CDR3 contains 14 residues. Unmatched junction bases numbered 5, after V lost 6 bases and J lost 3 bases. CDR1 MNHEY and CDR2 SVGAGI come from the germline V gene. The CDR3 here is CASRFTSGNYEQYF. CDR3 DNA: TGTGCCAGCAGGTTTACTAGCGGGAACTACGAGCAGTACTTC.

In DNA form, the CDR3 reads TGTGCCAGCAGCTCCCGGGACAGGGGGCTCTCACCCCTCCACTTT. This sequence encodes CASSSRDRGLSPLHF. V usage is TRBV7-6 and J usage is TRBJ1-6; TRBD1 matches at 12 bases. The CDR3 spans 15 residues. Per the germline V gene, CDR1 is SGHVS and CDR2 is FNYEAQ. Germline trimming cut 4 bases from V and 10 bases from J; bases unmatched to any gene: 5.

There are a few counts of this clone. This chain connects TRBV4-2 to TRBJ2-5; the D is unclear. Germline CDR1 and CDR2: LGHNA and YNFKEQ. V shed 0 bases and J shed 5 bases, with 13 bases lying between them. CDR3 length: 15 residues. The CDR3: CASSQDLVSYETQYF. CDR3 bases: TGTGCCAGCAGCCAAGATCTGGTTAGTTATGAGACCCAGTACTTC.

This chain uses TRBV30 with TRBJ2-1; D remains ambiguous. The CDR3 is 11 residues long. CDR1 is GTSNPN, CDR2 SVGIG, per germline (reference sequence). Trimming left V 0 bases short and J 10 bases short, with 7 bases between. CDR3 DNA: TGTGCCTGGAGTGTAAGAGCAGAGCAGTTCTTC. It codes for CAWSVRAEQFF.

This clone was seen a few times. The J gene is TRBJ2-1, the V gene TRBV7-8, with D possibly TRBD2 on 7 matching bases. Germline V gene data show CDR1 as SGHVS and CDR2 as FQNEAQ. V was pared by 0 bases and J by 3 bases, with 12 bases between. CDR3 length equals 16 residues. The CDR3 here is CASSLAGGRLYNEQFF. CDR3 DNA sequence: TGTGCCAGCAGCTTAGCCGGGGGGCGCCTCTACAATGAGCAGTTCTTC.